A selection of T cell receptor beta chains follows, all from one sample in a study of cytomegalovirus exposure and HLA in healthy donors. The method was immunoSEQ multiplex PCR; TCRdb's version includes in-frame clones alone and lacks a portion of them. The sample has approximately 110,000 clones. Sample: PBMCs. Source of these receptors: a man in his forties or fifties in good health and CMV-seronegative. Each CDR3 is given with its conserved first and last residue. A D gene is named only where the DNA matches it firmly. A clone size is listed for some rows: how often the clone was seen (once, few, many), or a class if it is expanded.

V gene: TRBV28
D gene: TRBD1
clone size: NA
J gene: TRBJ1-1
CDR3 protein: CASSLLVEDRGYQNTEAFF
CDR3 DNA: TGTGCCAGCAGTTTATTAGTAGAGGACAGGGGTTATCAGAACACTGAAGCTTTCTTT

V gene: TRBV5-1
D gene: NA
clone size: NA
J gene: TRBJ1-2
CDR3 protein: CASSLEAGERGYTF
CDR3 DNA: TGCGCCAGCAGCTTGGAGGCAGGGGAGCGGGGCTACACCTTC

V gene: TRBV27
D gene: TRBD2
clone size: NA
J gene: TRBJ2-1
CDR3 protein: CASRLASGAYNEQFF
CDR3 DNA: TGTGCCAGCAGACTCGCTAGCGGGGCCTACAATGAGCAGTTCTTC

V gene: TRBV4-3
D gene: NA
clone size: NA
J gene: TRBJ2-7
CDR3 protein: CASSRGYRDAWEQYF
CDR3 DNA: TGCGCCAGCAGCCGAGGGTACAGGGATGCCTGGGAGCAGTACTTC

V gene: TRBV2
D gene: TRBD1
clone size: NA
J gene: TRBJ2-5
CDR3 protein: CASSEWAGGFANQYF
CDR3 DNA: TGTGCCAGCAGTGAATGGGCAGGGGGCTTCGCAAACCAGTACTTC

V gene: TRBV11-3
D gene: TRBD1
clone size: NA
J gene: TRBJ1-2
CDR3 protein: CASSQPGQGLDYGYTF
CDR3 DNA: TGTGCCAGCAGCCAACCTGGACAGGGACTTGACTATGGCTACACCTTC

V gene: TRBV5-1
D gene: NA
clone size: NA
J gene: TRBJ2-7
CDR3 protein: CASSLVRQGPGEQYF
CDR3 DNA: TGCGCCAGCAGCTTGGTAAGGCAGGGGCCGGGCGAGCAGTACTTC

V gene: TRBV6-1
D gene: NA
clone size: NA
J gene: TRBJ2-2
CDR3 protein: CASSLYGNTGELFF
CDR3 DNA: TGTGCCAGCAGCTTGTACGGGAACACCGGGGAGCTGTTTTTT

V gene: TRBV10-2
D gene: NA
clone size: NA
J gene: TRBJ2-1
CDR3 protein: CASSVGGSHNEQFF
CDR3 DNA: TGCGCCAGCAGTGTGGGCGGGTCTCACAATGAGCAGTTCTTC

V gene: TRBV4-1
D gene: NA
clone size: large
J gene: TRBJ2-1
CDR3 protein: CASSHPSTGEEQFF
CDR3 DNA: TGCGCCAGCAGCCACCCATCGACGGGAGAGGAGCAGTTCTTC

V gene: TRBV5-6
D gene: NA
clone size: NA
J gene: TRBJ1-2
CDR3 protein: CASSLPTLSYGYTF
CDR3 DNA: TGTGCCAGCAGCTTACCCACCCTGAGCTATGGCTACACCTTC

V gene: TRBV9
D gene: NA
clone size: NA
J gene: TRBJ2-5
CDR3 protein: CASSRSYQETQYF
CDR3 DNA: TGTGCCAGCAGCAGGAGTTACCAAGAGACCCAGTACTTC

V gene: TRBV19
D gene: NA
clone size: NA
J gene: TRBJ2-7
CDR3 protein: CASSIGTGEQYF
CDR3 DNA: TGTGCCAGTAGTATTGGTACGGGCGAGCAGTACTTC

V gene: TRBV19
D gene: TRBD1
clone size: NA
J gene: TRBJ2-6
CDR3 protein: CASSTGQGSSGANVLTF
CDR3 DNA: TGTGCCAGTAGTACCGGACAGGGTTCCTCTGGGGCCAACGTCCTGACTTTC

V gene: TRBV2
D gene: NA
clone size: NA
J gene: TRBJ2-1
CDR3 protein: CASTDTASYNEQFF
CDR3 DNA: TGTGCCAGCACGGACACCGCCTCCTACAATGAGCAGTTCTTC

V gene: TRBV19
D gene: TRBD1
clone size: NA
J gene: TRBJ2-6
CDR3 protein: CASSEQGAGANVLTF
CDR3 DNA: TGTGCCAGTAGTGAACAGGGGGCTGGGGCCAACGTCCTGACTTTC

V gene: TRBV7-2
D gene: NA
clone size: NA
J gene: TRBJ2-5
CDR3 protein: CASSLNKGRETQYF
CDR3 DNA: TGTGCCAGCAGCCTAAATAAGGGGAGGGAGACCCAGTACTTC

V gene: TRBV7-2
D gene: TRBD2
clone size: NA
J gene: TRBJ2-7
CDR3 protein: CASSVASGGTSFEQYF
CDR3 DNA: TGTGCCAGCAGCGTCGCTAGCGGGGGGACCAGTTTCGAGCAGTACTTC

V gene: TRBV15
D gene: NA
clone size: NA
J gene: TRBJ1-1
CDR3 protein: CATSRGGVNTEAFF
CDR3 DNA: TGTGCCACCAGCAGAGGAGGCGTGAACACTGAAGCTTTCTTT

V gene: TRBV25-1
D gene: NA
clone size: NA
J gene: TRBJ1-1
CDR3 protein: CASNRRDGTEAFF
CDR3 DNA: TGTGCCAGCAATAGACGGGATGGAACTGAAGCTTTCTTT

V gene: TRBV25-1
D gene: NA
clone size: NA
J gene: TRBJ1-2
CDR3 protein: CASSEGRSYGYTF
CDR3 DNA: TGTGCCAGCAGTGAAGGTAGATCCTATGGCTACACCTTC

V gene: TRBV18
D gene: TRBD1
clone size: NA
J gene: TRBJ2-1
CDR3 protein: CASSPGTGASYNEQFF
CDR3 DNA: TGTGCCAGCTCACCCGGGACAGGGGCCTCCTACAATGAGCAGTTCTTC

V gene: TRBV5-6
D gene: NA
clone size: NA
J gene: TRBJ2-7
CDR3 protein: CASSRAQGRSEQYF
CDR3 DNA: TGTGCCAGCAGCAGGGCGCAGGGGCGATCCGAGCAGTACTTC

V gene: TRBV5-1
D gene: TRBD2
clone size: NA
J gene: TRBJ2-5
CDR3 protein: CASSGLAGEWETQYF
CDR3 DNA: TGCGCCAGCAGCGGGCTAGCGGGAGAGTGGGAGACCCAGTACTTC

V gene: TRBV5-1
D gene: NA
clone size: NA
J gene: TRBJ1-1
CDR3 protein: CASTLQKMNTEAFF
CDR3 DNA: TGCGCCAGCACCTTACAAAAAATGAACACTGAAGCTTTCTTT

V gene: TRBV30
D gene: NA
clone size: NA
J gene: TRBJ2-3
CDR3 protein: CAWSVLGESLTDTQYF
CDR3 DNA: TGTGCCTGGAGTGTACTCGGGGAATCCCTCACAGATACGCAGTATTTT

V gene: TRBV4-3
D gene: NA
clone size: NA
J gene: TRBJ2-7
CDR3 protein: CASSQDLAGERLNEQYF
CDR3 DNA: TGCGCCAGCAGCCAAGATCTCGCAGGGGAGAGATTAAACGAGCAGTACTTC

V gene: TRBV5-4
D gene: NA
clone size: NA
J gene: TRBJ1-1
CDR3 protein: CASSLGRQGMNTEAFF
CDR3 DNA: TGTGCCAGCAGCTTGGGGCGTCAGGGGATGAACACTGAAGCTTTCTTT

V gene: TRBV10-3
D gene: TRBD1
clone size: NA
J gene: TRBJ2-3
CDR3 protein: CAISESNRQGASTDTQYF
CDR3 DNA: TGTGCCATCAGTGAGTCGAATAGGCAGGGGGCGAGCACAGATACGCAGTATTTT

V gene: TRBV6-5
D gene: TRBD2
clone size: NA
J gene: TRBJ2-7
CDR3 protein: CASRSSGSHEQYF
CDR3 DNA: TGTGCCAGTCGATCTAGCGGGAGCCACGAGCAGTACTTC

V gene: TRBV19
D gene: TRBD1
clone size: NA
J gene: TRBJ1-1
CDR3 protein: CASSRTGVNTEAFF
CDR3 DNA: TGTGCCAGTAGTCGGACAGGGGTTAACACTGAAGCTTTCTTT

V gene: TRBV5-1
D gene: TRBD1
clone size: NA
J gene: TRBJ2-2
CDR3 protein: CASSLDRGTGELFF
CDR3 DNA: TGCGCCAGCAGCTTGGACAGGGGAACCGGGGAGCTGTTTTTT

V gene: TRBV5-5
D gene: NA
clone size: NA
J gene: TRBJ2-7
CDR3 protein: CASSFEGVTPYEQYF
CDR3 DNA: TGTGCCAGCAGCTTTGAGGGGGTCACTCCCTACGAGCAGTACTTC

V gene: TRBV20-1
D gene: NA
clone size: NA
J gene: TRBJ2-1
CDR3 protein: CSAWQGEQFF
CDR3 DNA: TGCAGTGCCTGGCAGGGCGAGCAGTTCTTC

V gene: TRBV7-7
D gene: NA
clone size: NA
J gene: TRBJ2-5
CDR3 protein: CASSFRVRETQYF
CDR3 DNA: TGTGCTAGCAGCTTCAGGGTACGGGAGACCCAGTACTTC

V gene: TRBV18
D gene: TRBD1
clone size: NA
J gene: TRBJ2-7
CDR3 protein: CASSPDRGQREQYF
CDR3 DNA: TGTGCCAGCTCCCCAGACAGGGGGCAGCGTGAGCAGTACTTC

V gene: TRBV6-1
D gene: TRBD1
clone size: NA
J gene: TRBJ1-6
CDR3 protein: CASSPGTAFSPLHF
CDR3 DNA: TGTGCCAGCAGCCCCGGGACAGCTTTCTCACCCCTCCACTTT

V gene: TRBV15
D gene: NA
clone size: NA
J gene: TRBJ1-1
CDR3 protein: CATSRDRNTEAFF
CDR3 DNA: TGTGCCACCAGCAGAGACAGGAACACTGAAGCTTTCTTT

V gene: TRBV12-5
D gene: TRBD1
clone size: NA
J gene: TRBJ1-4
CDR3 protein: CASGLGDRGPVTNEKLFF
CDR3 DNA: TGTGCTAGTGGTTTGGGGGACAGGGGGCCAGTGACTAATGAAAAACTGTTTTTT

V gene: TRBV7-2
D gene: NA
clone size: NA
J gene: TRBJ2-7
CDR3 protein: CASSLGLAYEQYF
CDR3 DNA: TGTGCCAGCAGCTTAGGACTAGCCTACGAGCAGTACTTC

V gene: TRBV9
D gene: TRBD1
clone size: NA
J gene: TRBJ1-3
CDR3 protein: CASSAVQGATGNTIYF
CDR3 DNA: TGTGCCAGCAGCGCTGTACAGGGGGCGACTGGAAACACCATATATTTT